The present T cell receptor (beta chain) was sequenced within a study of T cell responses to AZD1222 COVID-19 vaccine. There are 17 residues in the CDR3. V was cut by 3 bases and J by 0 bases, with 15 bases left in between. In germline, CDR1 is LNHDA, CDR2 SQIVND (reference sequence). Analysis merged second doses at about 4 or about 12 weeks. Measured with immunoSEQ multiplex PCR; TCRdb has only the in-frame clones, and not every one. The sample carries about 130,000 clones, just over 90% recorded once. Study-wide results and limits: Breadth and depth of Spike-specific TCRs rose after two AZD1222 doses. Donors were largely white British and mainly female; clonal diversity was possibly underestimated.

Remarks on this clone: The antigen is unknown.

This sample comprised peripheral blood, obtained 28 days after the second AZD1222 dose. This sequence was found in an adult who received the AZD1222 COVID-19 vaccine. The chain couples TRBV19 to TRBJ1-3, with D perhaps matching TRBD1 (6 bases). The CDR3 sequence: CASSIQGKSFSGNTIYF. The CDR3 coding sequence is TGTGCCAGTAGTATTCAGGGGAAATCATTCTCTGGAAACACCATATATTTT.